The rows below give T cell receptor beta chains drawn from one sample of a study of identical twins. TCRdb analysed the 5' RACE reads with MiXCR anew, one entry per CDR3 protein. The sample consists of some 240,000 distinct CDR3 sequences, about 9% of them appearing once. These same records also appear under a second study, on yellow fever vaccine responses in identical twins.

The sequenced sample was CD8+ T cells sorted from blood. The receptors come from a woman between 18 and 30 years old in good health. Both conserved end residues are part of each CDR3. The order of the fields is J gene, D gene, V gene, clone size, CDR3 protein. A D gene is named only where the DNA matches it firmly. Clone size is given for some rows only: seen once, a few or many times, or a class if the clone is expanded.

j_call: TRBJ1-1
d_call: NA
v_call: TRBV6-5
clone_size: NA
cdr3_aa: CASSYWNWRLNTEAFF

j_call: TRBJ2-7
d_call: NA
v_call: TRBV7-2
clone_size: few
cdr3_aa: CASSLPGRSYEQYF

j_call: TRBJ2-3
d_call: NA
v_call: TRBV7-9
clone_size: few
cdr3_aa: CAILTGYTQYF

j_call: TRBJ2-3
d_call: TRBD1
v_call: TRBV11-2
clone_size: few
cdr3_aa: CASSRDSGDTQYF

j_call: TRBJ1-4
d_call: NA
v_call: TRBV14
clone_size: NA
cdr3_aa: CASSRRQPSTNEKLFF

j_call: TRBJ2-2
d_call: TRBD1
v_call: TRBV12-3/TRBV12-4
clone_size: NA
cdr3_aa: CASKGTGAGGELFF

j_call: TRBJ2-1
d_call: TRBD2
v_call: TRBV11-2
clone_size: NA
cdr3_aa: CASSLVLAGVNEQFF

j_call: TRBJ2-4
d_call: TRBD1
v_call: TRBV28
clone_size: NA
cdr3_aa: CASSSPPGQGDIQYF

j_call: TRBJ1-2
d_call: NA
v_call: TRBV12-3/TRBV12-4
clone_size: many
cdr3_aa: CASSFTSTYGYTF

j_call: TRBJ2-7
d_call: TRBD1
v_call: TRBV20-1
clone_size: many
cdr3_aa: CSARSRTGYSYEQYF

j_call: TRBJ2-3
d_call: TRBD2
v_call: TRBV11-2
clone_size: NA
cdr3_aa: CASNPNPGTTRAVEDTQYF

j_call: TRBJ1-2
d_call: NA
v_call: TRBV6-5
clone_size: NA
cdr3_aa: CASSYSTVDYGYTF

j_call: TRBJ1-1
d_call: NA
v_call: TRBV4-2
clone_size: few
cdr3_aa: CASSQDLVGRDTEAFF

j_call: TRBJ2-3
d_call: NA
v_call: TRBV27
clone_size: few
cdr3_aa: CASSTPRQPSTDTQYF

j_call: TRBJ1-5
d_call: NA
v_call: TRBV2
clone_size: many
cdr3_aa: CASSQKGFGNQPQHF

j_call: TRBJ2-7
d_call: NA
v_call: TRBV29-1
clone_size: many
cdr3_aa: CSVRVPGYEQYF

j_call: TRBJ2-7
d_call: TRBD1
v_call: TRBV18
clone_size: few
cdr3_aa: CASSPPGTGVGEQYF

j_call: TRBJ1-1
d_call: NA
v_call: TRBV4-3
clone_size: few
cdr3_aa: CASSQEEWGTEAFF

j_call: TRBJ2-1
d_call: TRBD2
v_call: TRBV6-2/TRBV6-3
clone_size: NA
cdr3_aa: CASSGLAGRYNEQFF

j_call: TRBJ2-1
d_call: TRBD2
v_call: TRBV28
clone_size: few
cdr3_aa: CASGTLAGEQFF

j_call: TRBJ2-2
d_call: TRBD2
v_call: TRBV15
clone_size: NA
cdr3_aa: CATSPDGGGFTGELFF

j_call: TRBJ2-7
d_call: NA
v_call: TRBV7-9
clone_size: NA
cdr3_aa: CASIGPPGYEQYF

j_call: TRBJ2-7
d_call: TRBD2
v_call: TRBV20-1
clone_size: many
cdr3_aa: CSARVGLAGEQYF

j_call: TRBJ1-4
d_call: TRBD1
v_call: TRBV7-9
clone_size: NA
cdr3_aa: CASSSVTGMEEKLFF

j_call: TRBJ2-1
d_call: TRBD2
v_call: TRBV15
clone_size: many
cdr3_aa: CATSRDWGTMYLGEQFF

j_call: TRBJ2-1
d_call: NA
v_call: TRBV18
clone_size: many
cdr3_aa: CASSPPLGADNEQFF

j_call: TRBJ2-5
d_call: NA
v_call: TRBV29-1
clone_size: many
cdr3_aa: CSVDGTLLEETQYF

j_call: TRBJ2-3
d_call: TRBD2
v_call: TRBV4-1
clone_size: few
cdr3_aa: CASSQDEGTSGVATDTQYF

j_call: TRBJ2-5
d_call: TRBD2
v_call: TRBV20-1
clone_size: NA
cdr3_aa: CSASSGSPGTSGSETQYF

j_call: TRBJ2-7
d_call: NA
v_call: TRBV9
clone_size: NA
cdr3_aa: CASSGGPGGYEQYF

j_call: TRBJ2-7
d_call: TRBD2
v_call: TRBV6-5
clone_size: NA
cdr3_aa: CASSSRTSGSGEQYF

j_call: TRBJ2-1
d_call: TRBD2
v_call: TRBV29-1
clone_size: few
cdr3_aa: CSVDSGFFTYNEQFF

j_call: TRBJ2-2
d_call: NA
v_call: TRBV6-2/TRBV6-3
clone_size: many
cdr3_aa: CASSYSAVYTGELFF

j_call: TRBJ2-3
d_call: TRBD2
v_call: TRBV20-1
clone_size: many
cdr3_aa: CSAPGLARTDTQYF

j_call: TRBJ2-5
d_call: TRBD2
v_call: TRBV7-9
clone_size: many
cdr3_aa: CASSSGGELARETQYF

j_call: TRBJ2-3
d_call: TRBD2
v_call: TRBV11-2
clone_size: few
cdr3_aa: CASSLGWRGGSTDTQYF

j_call: TRBJ2-5
d_call: TRBD2
v_call: TRBV28
clone_size: NA
cdr3_aa: CASSLYPLRGAGGPSETQYF

j_call: TRBJ1-4
d_call: NA
v_call: TRBV14
clone_size: few
cdr3_aa: CASSRPGQYEKLFF

j_call: TRBJ2-7
d_call: NA
v_call: TRBV12-3/TRBV12-4
clone_size: many
cdr3_aa: CASSLGLGNYEQYF

j_call: TRBJ2-2
d_call: NA
v_call: TRBV9
clone_size: many
cdr3_aa: CASSVGGRNTGELFF

j_call: TRBJ2-7
d_call: TRBD1
v_call: TRBV20-1
clone_size: NA
cdr3_aa: CSADQGQGVNYEQYF

j_call: TRBJ1-5
d_call: NA
v_call: TRBV5-1
clone_size: few
cdr3_aa: CASSLGGVRPQHF

j_call: TRBJ2-2
d_call: TRBD2
v_call: TRBV12-3/TRBV12-4
clone_size: many
cdr3_aa: CASRAGENTGELFF

j_call: TRBJ2-7
d_call: TRBD1
v_call: TRBV4-3
clone_size: many
cdr3_aa: CASSQEGQGDEQYF

j_call: TRBJ1-1
d_call: NA
v_call: TRBV7-8
clone_size: many
cdr3_aa: CASSLVPGTEAFF

j_call: TRBJ2-4
d_call: TRBD1
v_call: TRBV7-6
clone_size: NA
cdr3_aa: CASSSGQGARNIQYF

j_call: TRBJ2-2
d_call: NA
v_call: TRBV6-2/TRBV6-3
clone_size: NA
cdr3_aa: CASTTLLAARGNTGELFF

j_call: TRBJ2-7
d_call: NA
v_call: TRBV28
clone_size: few
cdr3_aa: CASSPSHLDQVLSYEQYF

j_call: TRBJ2-1
d_call: TRBD2
v_call: TRBV5-1
clone_size: many
cdr3_aa: CASSDATSGVILGNEQFF